This TCR beta chain was recovered during a study of beta chain features in type 1 diabetes. Study-wide results and limits: Among patients with Type 1 diabetes, TCRB CDR3s were moderately but significantly shorter in every one of the four CD4+ subsets.

With respect to this clone: Its cognate antigen is unknown.

Trimming removed 3 bases at V and 7 bases at J, with 15 bases between. The CDR3 contains 14 residues. Germline V lookup: CDR1 SGHVS, CDR2 FNYEAQ. The study reverse transcribed the entire isolated RNA, so it sequenced expressed TCRB transcripts. Method: immunoSEQ multiplex PCR; TCRdb's copy keeps in-frame clones and lacks some. The sample consists of over 150,000 clones, around a tenth of them appearing once. The J gene is TRBJ2-5, the V gene TRBV7-6; possibly TRBD2 for D (7 bases). The source of this sequence is a man between 25 and 39 years old with type 1 diabetes. The specimen was central memory CD4+ T cells from blood. CDR3 DNA: TGTGCCAGCAGCTTGGAGGGGGGGCGAGGGACCCAGTACTTC. Its protein product is CASSLEGGRGTQYF.